These 26 T cell receptor beta chains were all obtained from the same sample, sequenced in a study of cytotoxic CD8 clonotypes in ibrutinib-treated CLL. The protocol was immunoSEQ multiplex PCR, while the TCRdb copy is restricted to in-frame clones and leaves out a portion. The repertoire holds 110,000 to 150,000 clones, with roughly 90% as singletons. Specimen: PBMCs, collected after 12 months of ibrutinib treatment. These receptor sequences come from a human donor with chronic lymphocytic leukemia.

The CDR3 spells CASTTGGAGEKLFF. The CDR3 DNA reads as TGTGCCAGTACCACGGGAGGGGCTGGTGAAAAACTGTTTTTT. The chain employs TRBV19 and TRBJ1-4, with D possibly matching TRBD1 (5 bases). The length of the CDR3 is 14 residues. Deletions cut 7 bases from V and 7 bases from J, with 16 bases between. Looked up from germline, CDR1 is LNHDA and CDR2 is SQIVND (reference sequence).

The V and J genes are TRBV27 and TRBJ2-7; perhaps TRBD2 as D (5 bases). Trimming shortened V by 5 bases and J by 6 bases, and 11 bases separated the two germline ends. Germline V lookup: CDR1 MNHEY, CDR2 SMNVEV (reference sequence). This CDR3 has 12 amino acids. The CDR3 here is CASSGNAGEQYF. In nucleotides, the CDR3 is TGTGCCAGCAGTGGGAATGCGGGCGAGCAGTACTTC.

The V and J genes are TRBV6-4 and TRBJ1-1; tentative D call: TRBD1 (5 bases). This CDR3 has 14 residues. Per germline, CDR1 MRHNA and CDR2 SNTAGT. The ends were cut back, 5 bases at V and 0 bases at J, with 10 bases in the middle. The CDR3 is CASSPGWMNTEAFF. As DNA, the CDR3 is TGTGCCAGCAGTCCAGGGTGGATGAACACTGAAGCTTTCTTT.

The chain uses TRBV28 and TRBJ1-3, with no clear D. The length of the CDR3 is 15 residues. Trimming stripped 5 bases from V and 4 bases from J, with 15 bases between. Germline CDR1 MDHEN, CDR2 SYDVKM. The CDR3 DNA is TGTGCCAGCAGTCAAGTCGGTTCTCTGGGAAACACCATATATTTT. This codes for CASSQVGSLGNTIYF.

The J gene is TRBJ2-1, the V gene TRBV9, with no clear D. Per the germline V gene, CDR1 is SGDLS and CDR2 is YYNGEE. The V and J ends lost 4 bases and 7 bases respectively, with 15 bases between them. This CDR3 region has 14 residues. The CDR3 DNA reads as TGTGCCAGCAGCCTCCGGGTCGCCGGGAATGAGCAGTTCTTC. Protein sequence: CASSLRVAGNEQFF.

The chain recombines TRBV7-6 with TRBJ2-4, with D uncertain. The CDR3 is made up of 16 amino acids. Deletions cut 5 bases from V and 0 bases from J, with 14 bases between. Germline values: CDR1 SGHVS, CDR2 FNYEAQ. The CDR3 reads CASSPRRSLAKNIQYF. The CDR3 nucleotides are TGTGCCAGCAGCCCGCGACGATCCTTAGCCAAAAACATTCAGTACTTC.

CDR3 protein: CASSQQESSYNEQFF. The CDR3 region has the DNA TGTGCCAGCAGCCAACAGGAGAGCTCCTACAATGAGCAGTTCTTC. The chain links TRBV5-5 to TRBJ2-1; the D gene is possibly TRBD1 (5 bases). This CDR3 is 15 amino acids long. Per germline, CDR1 SGHKS and CDR2 YYEKEE (reference sequence). V was trimmed by 4 bases and J by 0 bases, leaving 11 bases between them.

The chain uses TRBV6-5 and TRBJ2-1; D call uncertain. The V gene lost 5 bases and the J gene lost 8 bases, with 7 bases spanning the gap. The CDR3 is made up of 11 amino acids. Germline loops: CDR1 MNHEY, CDR2 SVGAGI. CDR3 DNA: TGTGCCAGCAGTAGAGAGGATGAGCAGTTCTTC. This encodes CASSREDEQFF.

The rearrangement links TRBV7-8 to TRBJ2-2, with TRBD2 matching 7 bases. This CDR3 contains 17 residues. Germline V gene lookup returns CDR1 SGHVS and CDR2 FQNEAQ. After removal of 3 bases from V and 2 bases from J, the junction contained 9 bases not matched to a gene. The CDR3 region is CASSLYTPGLNTGELFF. Written as DNA, the CDR3 is TGTGCCAGCAGCTTGTACACGCCGGGACTAAACACCGGGGAGCTGTTTTTT.

This chain joins TRBV11-3 and TRBJ2-7; the match to TRBD1 covers 10 bases. The trim removed 5 bases at V and 4 bases at J, leaving 2 bases unmatched. The CDR3 contains 13 residues. Germline assignment: CDR1 SGHNT and CDR2 YENEEA. CDR3 in DNA: TGTGCCAGCAGCGGGGACAGGGGATACGAGCAGTACTTC. Protein product: CASSGDRGYEQYF.

The chain has TRBV7-9 and TRBJ1-4; no clear D gene. CDR3 length: 17 residues. The V and J ends lost 3 bases and 1 base respectively, with 15 bases between them. Germline V gene data show CDR1 as SEHNR and CDR2 as FQNEAQ (reference sequence). The CDR3 sequence is CASSFSGITGTNEKLFF. As DNA, the CDR3 is TGTGCCAGCAGCTTTTCCGGGATCACCGGAACTAATGAAAAACTGTTTTTT.

The chain employs TRBV15 and TRBJ1-5, with D unresolved. Trimming removed 1 base from V and 6 bases from J, with 7 bases in between. Germline CDR1 LNHNV, CDR2 YYDKDF (reference sequence). CDR3 length: 13 amino acids. Here the CDR3 reads CATSRGVGQPQHF. The CDR3 region has the DNA TGTGCCACCAGCAGAGGTGTGGGTCAGCCCCAGCATTTT.

V gene TRBV14 combines with J gene TRBJ2-5; 9 nucleotides match TRBD2. CDR1 SGHDN and CDR2 FVKESK come from the germline V gene. J was trimmed by 5 bases and V by 4 bases; bases with no gene match: 8. There are 15 residues in the CDR3. The CDR3 DNA is TGTGCCAGCAGCCTCGAGACTAGCGGAGGGGAGACCCAGTACTTC. This gives the protein CASSLETSGGETQYF.

The genes are TRBV6-5 and TRBJ2-7; the match to TRBD2 covers 13 bases. CDR1 and CDR2 (germline): MNHEY, SVGAGI. The length of the CDR3 is 15 residues. The junction had 4 bases not matched to a gene; V was cut back by 6 bases and J by 2 bases. The CDR3 DNA follows: TGTGCCAGCAGACTCGGACTAGCGGGAGCCTACGAGCAGTACTTC. This translates into CASRLGLAGAYEQYF.

The chain employs TRBV4-1 and TRBJ1-4; D unclear. The CDR3 consists of 15 residues. Germline CDR1 is MGHRA and CDR2 is YSYEKL. Trimming shortened V by 6 bases and J by 6 bases, and 17 bases separated the two germline ends. As DNA, the CDR3 is TGCGCCAGCAGTCATGTCTATGTAGGCGATGAAAAACTGTTTTTT. Translation: CASSHVYVGDEKLFF.

This rearrangement joins TRBV2 to TRBJ2-2, with TRBD1 as a possible D gene (5 bases). Trimming took 5 bases from V and 6 from J, leaving 13 bases between them. The length of the CDR3 is 14 residues. From germline, CDR1 is SNHLY and CDR2 FYNNEI. CDR3 amino acids: CASSPLAGSGELFF. The CDR3 nucleotides are TGTGCCAGCAGTCCCCTGGCAGGGTCCGGGGAGCTGTTTTTT.

The CDR3 bases are TGCAGCCTCCCGGGCTGGAACGAGCAGTACTTC. It specifies CSLPGWNEQYF. J is TRBJ2-7 and V is TRBV29-1, with D unresolved. This CDR3 has 11 residues. Between the trimmed V and J ends, which lost 8 bases and 5 bases, there was a span of 13 bases. Germline V gene data show CDR1 as SQVTM and CDR2 as ANQGSEA.

V gene TRBV27 combines with J gene TRBJ2-7; the D gene could be TRBD1 or TRBD2 (5 bases each). The CDR3 sequence is 15 residues long. Germline values: CDR1 MNHEY, CDR2 SMNVEV (reference sequence). V was clipped by 6 bases and J by 1 base, with 16 bases between them. As DNA, the CDR3 is TGTGCCAGCAGGCCTGGCCGGGACCGATCCTACGAGCAGTACTTC. Protein product: CASRPGRDRSYEQYF.

The chain is built from TRBV6-5 and TRBJ2-3; TRBD1 aligns across 9 bases. Germline CDR1 MNHEY, CDR2 SVGAGI. The V gene end was trimmed by 2 bases and the J gene end by 3 bases; junction bases not matched to a gene: 3. The CDR3 spans 15 residues. CDR3 nucleotides: TGTGCCAGCAGTTACCCGACAGGGGGGACAGATACGCAGTATTTT. The encoded protein is CASSYPTGGTDTQYF.

The V call is TRBV7-9, the J call TRBJ2-3; no reliable D call. V lost 4 bases and J lost 5, with 4 bases in between. The length of the CDR3 is 11 residues. Looked up from germline, CDR1 is SEHNR and CDR2 is FQNEAQ (reference sequence). CDR3 in amino acids: CASSSIDTQYF. The CDR3, as DNA: TGTGCCAGCAGCTCCATAGATACGCAGTATTTT.

V gene TRBV6-5 combines with J gene TRBJ2-1; TRBD2 is a possible D gene (6 bases). The CDR3 extends over 16 amino acids. V was cut by 0 bases and J by 6 bases, with 15 bases left in between. The germline CDR1 and CDR2 sequences are MNHEY and SVGAGI. As DNA, the CDR3 is TGTGCCAGCAGTTACTCGGTCCGAGCGGGCCCCAATGAGCAGTTCTTC. Residues: CASSYSVRAGPNEQFF.

This clone was seen a single time. This sequence joins TRBV30 and TRBJ2-3; 11 positions agree with TRBD2. Germline assignment: CDR1 GTSNPN and CDR2 SVGIG (reference sequence). After removal of 4 bases from V and 4 bases from J, the junction contained 7 bases not matched to a gene. This CDR3 is 15 amino acids long. CDR3 amino acids: CAWTLGLAEADTQYF. The CDR3 DNA reads TGTGCCTGGACCCTGGGACTAGCGGAGGCAGATACGCAGTATTTT.

A word on this clone: Mismatch with germline at one junction end may stem from a read error. This chain links TRBV5-8 with TRBJ2-1; no clear D gene. The CDR3 is 12 amino acids. CDR1 and CDR2 (germline): SGHTS, YDEGEE. CDR3 region: CASSLAAITLLF. CDR3 nucleotides: TGTGCCAGCAGCTTGGCGGCTATCACCCTTCTCTTC.

The rearrangement uses TRBV9 and TRBJ2-1, with 9 bases lining up with TRBD1. CDR1 is SGDLS and CDR2 is YYNGEE in the germline V gene. V lost 0 bases to trimming and J lost 10 bases; unmatched junction nucleotides: 8. The CDR3 contains 15 residues. This CDR3 reads CASSVEGTGRWEQFF. In DNA form, the CDR3 reads TGTGCCAGCAGCGTAGAGGGGACAGGGCGATGGGAGCAGTTCTTC.

The chain carries TRBV2 and TRBJ1-1, with D perhaps matching TRBD1 (5 bases). Germline lookup yields CDR1 SNHLY and CDR2 FYNNEI. The CDR3 is made up of 13 amino acids. The V end was cut by 4 bases, the J end by 4 bases, with 10 bases between. For the CDR3, the DNA is TGTGCCAGCAGTGGAGGCAGGGCCACTGAAGCTTTCTTT. The encoded protein is CASSGGRATEAFF.

J is TRBJ2-3 and V is TRBV7-8; D unclear. CDR1 and CDR2 (germline): SGHVS, FQNEAQ. The CDR3 runs to 16 residues. V was pared by 2 bases and J by 1 base, with 13 bases between. The CDR3: CASSLFSAAGTDTQYF. For the CDR3, the DNA is TGTGCCAGCAGCTTATTTAGTGCGGCAGGCACAGATACGCAGTATTTT.